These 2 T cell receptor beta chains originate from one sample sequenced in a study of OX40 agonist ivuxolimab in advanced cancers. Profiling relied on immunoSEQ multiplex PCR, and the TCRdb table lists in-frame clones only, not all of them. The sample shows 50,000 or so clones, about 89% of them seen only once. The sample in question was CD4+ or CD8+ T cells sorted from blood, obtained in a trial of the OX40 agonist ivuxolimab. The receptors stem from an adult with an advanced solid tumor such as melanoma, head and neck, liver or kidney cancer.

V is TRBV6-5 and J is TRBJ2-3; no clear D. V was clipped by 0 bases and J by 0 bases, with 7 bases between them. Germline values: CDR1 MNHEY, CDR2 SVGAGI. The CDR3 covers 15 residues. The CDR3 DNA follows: TGTGCCAGCAGTTACTCTTCCACTAGCACAGATACGCAGTATTTT. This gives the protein CASSYSSTSTDTQYF.

The CDR3, as DNA: TGTGCCAGCAGCCCTGGACAGGGGAACACTGAAGCTTTCTTT. Translated: CASSPGQGNTEAFF. The J gene is TRBJ1-1, the V gene TRBV5-5; 8 bases match TRBD1. Trimming took 4 bases from V and 1 from J; bases not matched to a gene: 3. This CDR3 is 14 amino acids long. Germline lookup yields CDR1 SGHKS and CDR2 YYEKEE (reference sequence).